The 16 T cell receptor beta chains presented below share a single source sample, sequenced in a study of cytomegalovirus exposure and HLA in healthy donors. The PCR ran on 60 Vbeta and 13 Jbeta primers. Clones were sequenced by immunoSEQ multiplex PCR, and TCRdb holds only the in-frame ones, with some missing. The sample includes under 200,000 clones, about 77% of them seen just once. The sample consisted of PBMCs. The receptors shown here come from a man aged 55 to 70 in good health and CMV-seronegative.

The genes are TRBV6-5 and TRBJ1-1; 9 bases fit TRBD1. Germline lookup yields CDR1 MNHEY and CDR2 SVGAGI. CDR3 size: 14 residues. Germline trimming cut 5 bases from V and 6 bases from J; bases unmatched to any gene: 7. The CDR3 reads CASSTGGGRPEAFF. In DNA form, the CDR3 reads TGTGCCAGCAGTACAGGGGGCGGTCGTCCTGAAGCTTTCTTT.

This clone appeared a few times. The CDR3: CASSRGTSGTNEQFF. In DNA form, the CDR3 reads TGTGCCAGCAGCCGCGGGACTAGCGGGACCAATGAGCAGTTCTTC. The V and J genes are TRBV7-6 and TRBJ2-1; 13 positions agree with TRBD2. V dropped 5 bases and J dropped 6; count of bases not matched to a gene: 4. The CDR3 spans 15 residues. Germline loops: CDR1 SGHVS, CDR2 FNYEAQ.

CDR3 protein: CASSSPWSSGIHEQYF. The CDR3 DNA reads TGTGCCAGCAGTTCCCCGTGGTCTAGCGGGATTCACGAGCAGTACTTC. The chain uses TRBV28 and TRBJ2-7; TRBD2 aligns across 9 bases. V was pared by 4 bases and J by 5 bases, with 12 bases of the junction left unmatched. In germline, CDR1 is MDHEN, CDR2 SYDVKM. The CDR3 sequence is 16 residues long.

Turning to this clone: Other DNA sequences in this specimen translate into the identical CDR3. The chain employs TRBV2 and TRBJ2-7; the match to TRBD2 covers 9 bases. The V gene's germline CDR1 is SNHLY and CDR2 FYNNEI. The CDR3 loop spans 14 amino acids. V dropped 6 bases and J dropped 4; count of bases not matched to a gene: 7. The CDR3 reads CASSELGLAYEQYF. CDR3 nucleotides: TGTGCCAGCAGCGAACTGGGACTAGCTTACGAGCAGTACTTC.

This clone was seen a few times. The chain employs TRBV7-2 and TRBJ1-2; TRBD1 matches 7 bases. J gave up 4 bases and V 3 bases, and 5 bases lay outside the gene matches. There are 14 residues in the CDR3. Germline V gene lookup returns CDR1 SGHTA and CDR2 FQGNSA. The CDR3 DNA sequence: TGTGCCAGCAGCTTCCCGACAGGGCTCTATGGCTACACCTTC. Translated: CASSFPTGLYGYTF.

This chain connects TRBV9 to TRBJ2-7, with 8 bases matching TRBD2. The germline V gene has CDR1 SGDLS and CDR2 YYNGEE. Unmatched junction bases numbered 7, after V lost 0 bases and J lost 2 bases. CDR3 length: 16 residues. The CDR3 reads CASSVGASGQTYEQYF. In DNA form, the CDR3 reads TGTGCCAGCAGCGTAGGGGCTAGCGGGCAAACCTACGAGCAGTACTTC.

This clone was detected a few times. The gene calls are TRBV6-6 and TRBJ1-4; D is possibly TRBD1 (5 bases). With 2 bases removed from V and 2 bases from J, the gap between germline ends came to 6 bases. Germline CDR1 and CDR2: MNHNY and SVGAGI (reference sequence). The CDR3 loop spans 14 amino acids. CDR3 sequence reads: CASSYGGTNEKLFF. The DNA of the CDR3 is TGTGCCAGCAGTTACGGGGGGACTAATGAAAAACTGTTTTTT.

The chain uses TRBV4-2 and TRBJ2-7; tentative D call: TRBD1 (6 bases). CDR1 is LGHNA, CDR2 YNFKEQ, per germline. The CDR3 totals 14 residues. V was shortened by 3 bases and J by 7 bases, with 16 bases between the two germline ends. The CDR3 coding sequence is TGTGCCAGCAGCCAGGGGCAGGGGCCGTGGGAGCAGTACTTC. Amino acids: CASSQGQGPWEQYF.

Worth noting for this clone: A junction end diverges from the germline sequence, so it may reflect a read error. DNA for the CDR3: TGCGCCAGCAGCCAAGATAATACAGTCTCTGGAAGCACCATATATTTT. Encoded protein: CASSQDNTVSGSTIYF. V is TRBV4-3 and J is TRBJ1-3; D unclear. This CDR3 spans 16 amino acids. CDR1 is LGHNA and CDR2 is YSLEER in the germline V gene.

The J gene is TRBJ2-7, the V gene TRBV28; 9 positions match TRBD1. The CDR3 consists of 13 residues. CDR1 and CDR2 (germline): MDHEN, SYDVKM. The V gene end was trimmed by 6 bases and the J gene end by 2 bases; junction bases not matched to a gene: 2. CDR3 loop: CASRWTGAYEQYF. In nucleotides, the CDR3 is TGTGCCAGCAGATGGACAGGGGCCTACGAGCAGTACTTC.

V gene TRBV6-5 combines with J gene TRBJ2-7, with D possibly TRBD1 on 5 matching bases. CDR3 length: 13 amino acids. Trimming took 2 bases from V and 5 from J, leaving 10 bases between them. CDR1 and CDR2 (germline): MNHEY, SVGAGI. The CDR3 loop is CASSYAQGNEQYF. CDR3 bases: TGTGCCAGCAGTTACGCTCAGGGAAACGAGCAGTACTTC.

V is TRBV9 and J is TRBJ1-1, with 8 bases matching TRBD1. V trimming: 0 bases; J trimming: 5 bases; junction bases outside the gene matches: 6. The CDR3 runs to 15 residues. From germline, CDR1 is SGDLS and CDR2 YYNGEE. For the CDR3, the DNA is TGTGCCAGCAGCGTAGGAGGGACAGGTCGGACTGAAGCTTTCTTT. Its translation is CASSVGGTGRTEAFF. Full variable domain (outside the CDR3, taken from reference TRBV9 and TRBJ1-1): DSGVTQTPKHLITATGQRVTLRCSPRSGDLSVYWYQQSLDQGLQFLIQYYNGEERAKGNILERFSAQQFPDLHSELNLSSLELGDSALYFCASSVGGTGRTEAFFGQGTRLTVV.

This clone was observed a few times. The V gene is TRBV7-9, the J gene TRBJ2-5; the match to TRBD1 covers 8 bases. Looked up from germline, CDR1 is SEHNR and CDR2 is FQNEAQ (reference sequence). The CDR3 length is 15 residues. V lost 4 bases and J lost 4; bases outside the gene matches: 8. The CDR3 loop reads CASSSPGQERETQYF. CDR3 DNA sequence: TGTGCCAGCAGCTCTCCGGGACAGGAAAGAGAGACCCAGTACTTC.

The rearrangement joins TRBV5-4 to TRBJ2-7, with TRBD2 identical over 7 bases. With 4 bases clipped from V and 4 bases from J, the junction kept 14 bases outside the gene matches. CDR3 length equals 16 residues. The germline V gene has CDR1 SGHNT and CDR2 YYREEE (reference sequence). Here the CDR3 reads CASSQAGPGAKYEQYF. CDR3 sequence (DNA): TGTGCCAGCAGCCAAGCGGGACCCGGGGCTAAATACGAGCAGTACTTC. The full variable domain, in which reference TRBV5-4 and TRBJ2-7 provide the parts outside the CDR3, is ETGVTQSPTHLIKTRGQQVTLRCSSQSGHNTVSWYQQALGQGPQFIFQYYREEENGRGNFPPRFSGLQFPNYSSELNVNALELDDSALYLCASSQAGPGAKYEQYFGPGTRLTVT.

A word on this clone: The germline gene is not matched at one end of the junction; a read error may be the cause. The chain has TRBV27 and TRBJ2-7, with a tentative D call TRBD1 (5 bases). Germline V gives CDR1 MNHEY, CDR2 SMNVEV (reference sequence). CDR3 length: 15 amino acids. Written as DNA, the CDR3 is TGTGCTAGCAGTACGCCGTCAGGGTCTGGGTACGAGCAGTACTTC. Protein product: CASSTPSGSGYEQYF.

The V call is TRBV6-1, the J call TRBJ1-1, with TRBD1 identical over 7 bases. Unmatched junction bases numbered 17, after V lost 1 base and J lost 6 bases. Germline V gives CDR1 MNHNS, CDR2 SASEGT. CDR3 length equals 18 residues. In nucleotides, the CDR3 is TGTGCCAGCAGTGAAGGGCGACAGGGAAGGGGGTGGAAACCTGAAGCTTTCTTT. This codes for CASSEGRQGRGWKPEAFF.